This TCR beta chain was captured by sequencing in a study of response to subunit inactivated influenza vaccine. Each CDR3 protein is one row after TCRdb ran MiXCR on the RT-PCR reads. The repertoire has about 570,000 distinct CDR3 sequences, around 11% of them found once; the top ten carry approximately 11%. This CDR3 contains 13 residues. The germline CDR1 and CDR2 sequences are DFQATT and SNEGSKA (reference sequence). Trimming removed 7 bases at V and 0 bases at J, with 7 bases between. This clonotype was observed at least ten times. These data were likewise used in another study, on T cells expressing NK-cell markers. As that report states: With UMIs, 5'RACE template switching was used to make TCR beta cDNA. Each TCR beta repertoire originated in sorted T cells that were CD3+CD56+NKG2C+, CD3+CD56+NKG2C- or CD3+CD56-NKG2C+.

This TCR was recovered from a man between 50 and 59 years old who received an inactivated influenza vaccine. This specimen was PBMCs from blood, taken on the day of vaccination. The chain joins TRBV20-1 to TRBJ1-6; no definite D call. DNA for the CDR3: TGCAGTGTGGGGAACTCCTATAATTCACCCCTCCACTTT. Protein: CSVGNSYNSPLHF.